This passage covers 23 T cell receptor beta chains from one sample sequenced in a study of cytomegalovirus exposure and HLA in healthy donors. In the PCR, 60 Vbeta and 13 Jbeta primers were used. Here immunoSEQ multiplex PCR was the method, and the copy in TCRdb shows in-frame clones only, minus some. The table records more than 150,000 clones, more than 75% of them present only once. Source material: PBMCs. The receptors shown here come from a woman aged 30 to 39 in good health and CMV-seropositive.

The chain carries TRBV11-3 and TRBJ1-2; no reliable D call. V lost 2 bases, J lost 7 bases, and 8 bases lay in between. This CDR3 region has 12 residues. Germline lookup yields CDR1 SGHNT and CDR2 YENEEA. Here the CDR3 reads CASSLSGGGYTF. The CDR3 region has the DNA TGTGCCAGCAGCTTAAGCGGAGGTGGCTACACCTTC.

V is TRBV11-3 and J is TRBJ2-2; 11 positions match TRBD1. CDR3 length: 17 amino acids. Trimming took 4 bases from V and 6 from J; bases not matched to a gene: 10. Germline V gives CDR1 SGHNT, CDR2 YENEEA. The chain's CDR3 is CASSSTRDRGYAGELFF. In DNA, the CDR3 is TGTGCCAGCAGCTCGACGCGGGACAGGGGGTACGCCGGGGAGCTGTTTTTT.

The chain uses TRBV19 and TRBJ1-5, with 7 nucleotides matching TRBD1. Germline lookup yields CDR1 LNHDA and CDR2 SQIVND (reference sequence). This CDR3 is 14 amino acids long. The V segment lost 6 bases and the J segment 3 bases; nucleotides outside the gene matches: 5. The CDR3 DNA reads as TGTGCCAGTAGCACGACAGGGTACAATCAGCCCCAGCATTTT. The encoded protein is CASSTTGYNQPQHF.

DNA for the CDR3: TGTGCCAGCAGCTTGGGGGGGATGCAGGGTCAGCCCCAGCATTTT. It translates to CASSLGGMQGQPQHF. This chain uses TRBV11-3 with TRBJ1-5; perhaps TRBD1 as D (5 bases). V was pared by 3 bases and J by 6 bases, with 15 bases between. The germline gives CDR1 SGHNT, CDR2 YENEEA. The CDR3 covers 15 residues.

This clone was observed once. The chain employs TRBV18 and TRBJ2-4, with 9 bases lining up with TRBD2. The CDR3 is 14 residues long. V was pared by 3 bases and J by 9 bases, with 6 bases of the junction left unmatched. The germline V gene encodes CDR1 KGHSH and CDR2 LQKENI. The CDR3, as DNA: TGTGCCAGCTCACCGGGGACAGCGGGGGGCATTCAGTACTTC. Protein product: CASSPGTAGGIQYF.

V usage is TRBV7-2 and J usage is TRBJ2-7; 11 nucleotides agree with TRBD2. The V gene end was trimmed by 5 bases and the J gene end by 1 base; junction bases not matched to a gene: 7. There are 16 residues in the CDR3. The germline CDR1 and CDR2 sequences are SGHTA and FQGNSA. In DNA form, the CDR3 reads TGTGCCAGCAGCCGGACTAGCGGGCGCACGTCCTACGAGCAGTACTTC. Amino acids: CASSRTSGRTSYEQYF.

Concerning this clone: Other DNA sequences from this sample encode an identical CDR3 as well. The chain joins TRBV7-2 to TRBJ1-5; 7 bases are a match to TRBD1. The V gene end was trimmed by 3 bases and the J gene end by 4 bases; junction bases not matched to a gene: 0. Germline lookup yields CDR1 SGHTA and CDR2 FQGNSA. This CDR3 has 13 residues. Here the CDR3 DNA reads TGTGCCAGCAGCTTGACAGGGAATCAGCCCCAGCATTTT. Protein: CASSLTGNQPQHF. Full variable domain (missing parts from reference TRBV7-2 and TRBJ1-5): GAGVSQSPSNKVTEKGKDVELRCDPISGHTALYWYRQSLGQGLEFLIYFQGNSAPDKSGLPSDRFSAERTGGSVSTLTIQRTQQEDSAVYLCASSLTGNQPQHFGDGTRLSIL.

This chain uses TRBV28 with TRBJ1-6; D might be TRBD1 (5 bases). Per germline, CDR1 MDHEN and CDR2 SYDVKM. The V gene lost 3 bases and the J gene lost 1 base, with 10 bases spanning the gap. The CDR3 runs to 16 residues. The CDR3: CASSFRDSSYNSPLHF. For the CDR3, the DNA is TGTGCCAGCAGTTTCAGGGATAGTTCCTATAATTCACCCCTCCACTTT.

This clone was seen once. The genes are TRBV9 and TRBJ1-2; D not certain. Looked up from germline, CDR1 is SGDLS and CDR2 is YYNGEE. The CDR3 covers 18 residues. The germline V and J ends were trimmed by 0 bases and 4 bases, with 22 bases remaining between them. This CDR3 reads CASSVGIGGTTGSYGYTF. CDR3 sequence (DNA): TGTGCCAGCAGCGTAGGGATTGGCGGCACCACGGGAAGCTATGGCTACACCTTC.

In this sample, this clone turned up a few times. The J gene is TRBJ2-7, the V gene TRBV7-2, with 7 bases lining up with TRBD2. CDR1 is SGHTA, CDR2 FQGNSA, per germline. V gave up 1 base and J gave up 1 base; unmatched junction bases: 4. The CDR3 length is 15 residues. CDR3 amino acids: CASSLGAGFSYEQYF. The CDR3 DNA sequence: TGTGCCAGCAGCTTAGGAGCGGGGTTTTCCTACGAGCAGTACTTC.

V and J are TRBV7-6 and TRBJ1-4; D not resolved. CDR3 length: 12 amino acids. Between the trimmed V and J ends, which lost 5 bases and 5 bases, there was a span of 6 bases. Germline values: CDR1 SGHVS, CDR2 FNYEAQ. In nucleotides, the CDR3 is TGTGCCAGCAGCCGAGAAAATGAAAAACTGTTTTTT. The encoded protein is CASSRENEKLFF.

The DNA for the CDR3 is TGTGCCAGTAGTATACAAGCGGGACTTTCCTACAATGAGCAGTTCTTC. Protein product: CASSIQAGLSYNEQFF. This sequence joins TRBV19 and TRBJ2-1; 7 nucleotides agree with TRBD2. The CDR3 runs 16 residues. Trimming removed 2 bases from V and 1 base from J; junction bases left unmatched: 5. The germline CDR1 and CDR2 sequences are LNHDA and SQIVND (reference sequence).

This sequence joins TRBV19 and TRBJ2-5, with TRBD1 matching 10 bases. J gave up 4 bases and V 2 bases, and 10 bases lay outside the gene matches. Per germline, CDR1 LNHDA and CDR2 SQIVND (reference sequence). The length of the CDR3 is 17 residues. As DNA, the CDR3 is TGTGCCAGTAGTATATCCCTCCGACAGGGGGCCGGAGAGACCCAGTACTTC. Translating it yields CASSISLRQGAGETQYF. Drawing the rest from reference TRBV19 and TRBJ2-5, the complete variable domain is DGGITQSPKYLFRKEGQNVTLSCEQNLNHDAMYWYRQDPGQGLRLIYYSQIVNDFQKGDIAEGYSVSREKKESFPLTVTSAQKNPTAFYLCASSISLRQGAGETQYFGPGTRLLVL.

V is TRBV12-5 and J is TRBJ2-3, with 11 nucleotides matching TRBD2. Trimming cost V 3 bases and J 2 bases; bases outside gene matches: 4. The CDR3 spans 16 residues. Germline V gene data show CDR1 as LGHNT and CDR2 as FRNRAP. CDR3 DNA sequence: TGTGCTAGTGGTTTAATAGCGGGGGGGCTCACAGATACGCAGTATTTT. Translating it yields CASGLIAGGLTDTQYF.

This rearrangement joins TRBV6-6 to TRBJ2-7; 11 bases agree with TRBD1. The CDR3 covers 15 residues. In germline, CDR1 is MNHNY, CDR2 SVGAGI (reference sequence). J was trimmed by 4 bases and V by 2 bases; bases with no gene match: 4. The CDR3 bases are TGTGCCAGCAGTTACCGGACAGGGGGCGATTACGAGCAGTACTTC. Its protein is CASSYRTGGDYEQYF.

This chain links TRBV27 with TRBJ1-1; the D is unclear. CDR1 MNHEY and CDR2 SMNVEV come from the germline V gene (reference sequence). This CDR3 is built from 12 residues. Trimming stripped 6 bases from V and 0 bases from J, with 5 bases between. CDR3 sequence (DNA): TGTGCCAGCAGGGCGGTGAACACTGAAGCTTTCTTT. This encodes CASRAVNTEAFF.

This clone was seen a single time. The chain carries TRBV9 and TRBJ2-3, with D perhaps TRBD1 (8 bases). The germline gives CDR1 SGDLS, CDR2 YYNGEE. Trimming left V 4 bases short and J 1 base short, with 16 bases between. This CDR3 is built from 16 residues. The CDR3 loop reads CASSSRTGRGTDTQYF. The CDR3 nucleotides read TGTGCCAGCAGCTCACGGACAGGGAGGGGCACAGATACGCAGTATTTT.

The J gene is TRBJ2-3, the V gene TRBV10-1; D gene unclear. The CDR3 has 14 amino acids. The V end was cut by 0 bases, the J end by 3 bases, with 7 bases between. Germline V gene lookup returns CDR1 WNHNN and CDR2 SYGVQD (reference sequence). This CDR3 is CASSESQDTDTQYF. For the CDR3, the DNA is TGCGCCAGCAGTGAGTCGCAGGATACAGATACGCAGTATTTT.

This clone was seen a handful of times. The rearrangement joins TRBV28 to TRBJ2-7, with a tentative D call TRBD1 (5 bases). The CDR3 contains 14 residues. The V end lost 8 bases, the J end lost 2 bases, and 16 bases lay between the germline ends. The V gene's germline CDR1 is MDHEN and CDR2 SYDVKM. This chain's CDR3 is CASAGHDVPYEQYF. The CDR3 DNA reads as TGTGCCAGCGCCGGACATGACGTTCCCTACGAGCAGTACTTC.

This chain joins TRBV11-2 and TRBJ2-1, with D possibly being TRBD1 (6 bases). This CDR3 region has 15 residues. V was trimmed by 1 base and J by 4 bases, leaving 11 bases between them. Germline CDR1 reads SGHAT; CDR2 reads FQNNGV. DNA for the CDR3: TGTGCCAGCAGCTTAGGGCAGGGGCGTTACAATGAGCAGTTCTTC. It yields the protein CASSLGQGRYNEQFF.

Worth noting for this clone: This same CDR3 is encoded by further DNA sequences in the sample. The rearrangement links TRBV7-2 to TRBJ1-5; D is undetermined. V was shortened by 4 bases and J by 2 bases, with 9 bases between the two germline ends. CDR1 is SGHTA, CDR2 FQGNSA, per germline. This CDR3 comprises 14 residues. Written as DNA, the CDR3 is TGTGCCAGCAGCTCTGAGATCGGCAATCAGCCCCAGCATTTT. Its translation: CASSSEIGNQPQHF.

This clone has only one observation. V is TRBV11-3 and J is TRBJ2-1, with a weak D call TRBD2 (5 bases). CDR3 length equals 15 residues. Trimming removed 1 base at V and 9 bases at J, with 16 bases between. Germline loops: CDR1 SGHNT, CDR2 YENEEA. The CDR3 DNA follows: TGTGCCAGCAGCTTAGGAGGGCCCCGGGCCGGTGAGCAGTTCTTC. This encodes CASSLGGPRAGEQFF.

This clone appeared once. V is TRBV5-1 and J is TRBJ2-2, with a tentative D call TRBD2 (6 bases). Germline CDR1 is SGHRS and CDR2 is YFSETQ. Trimming cost V 7 bases and J 2 bases, with 12 bases left between them. The CDR3 extends over 14 amino acids. The CDR3: CASHGGYNTGELFF. CDR3 nucleotides: TGCGCCAGCCATGGGGGGTATAACACCGGGGAGCTGTTTTTT.